This entry lists 18 T cell receptor beta chains sequenced from one sample in a study of T cell repertoires in cytomegalovirus infection. TCRdb fed the reads into MiXCR, producing one record per CDR3 protein. The sample includes a few hundred thousand distinct CDR3 sequences, over 35% of them seen just once. Their antigens remain unidentified. The sequences come from cultured PBMCs, collected from culture after CMV antigen stimulation. These receptors were collected from a human donor in good health (CMV status not recorded). Some clones in this sample may be carry-over from other donors' samples.

V usage is TRBV10-3 and J usage is TRBJ1-4; maybe TRBD1 (5 bases). Trimming left V 2 bases short and J 3 bases short, with 7 bases between. This CDR3 spans 14 amino acids. The germline gives CDR1 ENHRY, CDR2 SYGVKD. CDR3 amino acids: CAISEKGPNEKLFF. The CDR3 bases are TGTGCCATCAGTGAGAAGGGGCCTAATGAAAAACTGTTTTTT.

The chain joins TRBV6-1 to TRBJ2-7, with TRBD1 identical over 8 bases. Germline loops: CDR1 MNHNS, CDR2 SASEGT. Trimming removed 3 bases from V and 6 bases from J; junction bases left unmatched: 10. The CDR3 loop spans 15 amino acids. The CDR3 here is CASSEVRDRSGEQYF. The CDR3 coding sequence is TGTGCCAGCAGTGAGGTGAGGGACAGGTCCGGCGAGCAGTACTTC.

The table lists this clonotype with a few counts. The chain combines TRBV6-1 with TRBJ2-5, with D possibly being TRBD1 or TRBD2 (6 bases each). CDR1 is MNHNS and CDR2 is SASEGT in the germline V gene. The CDR3 totals 16 residues. V lost 4 bases and J 1 base, leaving 16 bases between the germline ends. CDR3 coding DNA: TGTGCCAGCAGTGGAATTAGGGGGAGGTCCCAAGAGACCCAGTACTTC. Amino acid sequence: CASSGIRGRSQETQYF.

The J gene is TRBJ2-1, the V gene TRBV20-1; possible D gene TRBD2, 6 bases. This CDR3 is 13 amino acids long. CDR1 and CDR2 (germline): DFQATT, SNEGSKA (reference sequence). The CDR3 spells CTLTSAGINEQFF. DNA of the CDR3: TGCACCTTGACCTCGGCGGGGATTAATGAGCAGTTCTTC.

The chain has TRBV12-3 or TRBV12-4 and TRBJ1-2, with D uncertain. The CDR3 has 15 residues. Trimming shortened V by 0 bases and J by 4 bases, and 12 bases separated the two germline ends. The CDR3 here is CASSLARYGFYGYTF. The CDR3 DNA follows: TGTGCCAGCAGTTTAGCCCGGTATGGCTTCTATGGCTACACCTTC.

The sample holds a few counts of this clonotype. The rearrangement uses TRBV29-1 and TRBJ2-5; 7 nucleotides line up with TRBD1. This CDR3 region has 12 residues. Germline assignment: CDR1 SQVTM and CDR2 ANQGSEA. The V gene end was trimmed by 6 bases and the J gene end by 5 bases; junction bases not matched to a gene: 6. CDR3 amino acids: CSVASTGETQYF. DNA of the CDR3: TGCAGCGTCGCTTCGACAGGGGAGACCCAGTACTTC.

This clonotype was counted between two and nine times. The chain uses TRBV10-3 and TRBJ2-6; the match to TRBD1 covers 9 bases. V lost 4 bases, J lost 0 bases, and 4 bases stayed unmatched. This CDR3 region has 17 residues. The germline gives CDR1 ENHRY, CDR2 SYGVKD. The CDR3 coding sequence is TGTGCCATCAGTGGGGGGACAGGGTTCTCTGGGGCCAACGTCCTGACTTTC. Encoded protein: CAISGGTGFSGANVLTF.

This clonotype has only a few counts. V is TRBV12-3 or TRBV12-4 and J is TRBJ1-2, with TRBD1 matching over 7 bases. V lost 6 bases, J lost 5 bases, and 9 bases stayed unmatched. The CDR3 runs 14 residues. CDR3 sequence (DNA): TGTGCCAGCAGCGGCAGGGGGAAAATTTATGGCTACACCTTC. Its translation is CASSGRGKIYGYTF.

This clonotype was recorded a few times. The chain recombines TRBV7-2 with TRBJ2-7; weak D call: TRBD1 (6 bases). The CDR3 runs 14 residues. Germline V gives CDR1 SGHTA, CDR2 FQGNSA. With 5 bases removed from V and 7 bases from J, the gap between germline ends came to 18 bases. The CDR3 reads CASSPGQNYVEQYF. The DNA of the CDR3 is TGTGCCAGCAGCCCGGGACAAAACTACGTAGAGCAGTACTTC.

There are a few counts of this clonotype. This chain's CDR3 is CASSIEGLPDNEQFF. The CDR3 nucleotides read TGTGCCAGTAGTATAGAGGGACTACCAGACAATGAGCAGTTCTTC. V usage is TRBV19 and J usage is TRBJ2-1, with 7 positions matching TRBD2. This CDR3 has 15 residues. V lost 0 bases, J lost 5 bases, and 4 bases stayed unmatched. The germline gives CDR1 LNHDA, CDR2 SQIVND (reference sequence).

This chain links TRBV4-1 with TRBJ1-5; TRBD1 might be the D (5 bases). Deletions cut 4 bases from V and 1 base from J, with 8 bases between. Germline loops: CDR1 MGHRA, CDR2 YSYEKL. This CDR3 has 14 residues. The CDR3 spells CASSRWDSNQPQHF. Written as DNA, the CDR3 is TGCGCCAGCAGCCGTTGGGACAGCAATCAGCCCCAGCATTTT.

V gene TRBV7-8 combines with J gene TRBJ1-3; D call uncertain. CDR1 is SGHVS and CDR2 is FQNEAQ in the germline V gene. The CDR3 is 15 residues long. Trimming left V 5 bases short and J 0 bases short, with 11 bases between. This CDR3 reads CASSPRRVSGNTIYF. The CDR3 region has the DNA TGTGCCAGCAGCCCACGCAGAGTCTCTGGAAACACCATATATTTT.

In the case of this clonotype: At one end, the junction sequence differs from germline, possibly due to a read error. The V gene is TRBV7-2, the J gene TRBJ2-5, with D possibly TRBD2 on 6 matching bases. CDR1 and CDR2 (germline): SGHTA, FQGNSA. The CDR3 runs 13 residues. The CDR3 sequence is CASSLSPGLQAHF. CDR3 in DNA: TGTGCCAGCAGCTTATCTCCGGGACTCCAGGCCCATTTC.

The chain combines TRBV27 with TRBJ2-7; TRBD1 matches at 9 bases. This CDR3 has 13 residues. The junction had 3 bases not matched to a gene; V was cut back by 4 bases and J by 5 bases. CDR1 is MNHEY, CDR2 SMNVEV, per germline (reference sequence). For the CDR3, the DNA is TGTGCCAGCAGTTCCTGGGACAGGGACGAGCAGTACTTC. It codes for CASSSWDRDEQYF.

This chain connects TRBV15 to TRBJ2-7, with 10 bases aligning to TRBD2. This CDR3 has 13 residues. The V and J ends lost 3 bases and 6 bases, in that order; junction bases with no gene match: 2. Germline lookup yields CDR1 LNHNV and CDR2 YYDKDF (reference sequence). CDR3 DNA sequence: TGTGCCACCAGCAGGGGACTAGCGCTCGAGCAGTACTTC. Translated: CATSRGLALEQYF.

This clonotype was recorded a few times. V gene TRBV7-6 combines with J gene TRBJ2-7; 8 bases are shared with TRBD2. The CDR3 is made up of 15 amino acids. CDR1 is SGHVS and CDR2 is FNYEAQ in the germline V gene. The J segment lost 2 bases and the V segment lost 1 base, leaving 4 bases of the junction unmatched. CDR3 region: CASSLGDGGAYEQYF. CDR3 DNA sequence: TGTGCCAGCAGCTTAGGTGACGGGGGGGCCTACGAGCAGTACTTC. Variable domain in full (rest from reference TRBV7-6 and TRBJ2-7): GAGVSQSPRYKVTKRGQDVALRCDPISGHVSLYWYRQALGQGPEFLTYFNYEAQQDKSGLPNDRFSAERPEGSISTLTIQRTEQRDSAMYRCASSLGDGGAYEQYFGPGTRLTVT.

This clonotype has a handful of counts. This chain links TRBV11-2 with TRBJ1-1; 8 bases are shared with TRBD1. After removal of 0 bases from V and 1 base from J, the junction contained 10 bases not matched to a gene. The CDR3 loop spans 18 amino acids. Looked up from germline, CDR1 is SGHAT and CDR2 is FQNNGV. The CDR3 loop is CASSLDSLRDRPNTEAFF. For the CDR3, the DNA is TGTGCCAGCAGCTTAGATTCTCTCCGGGACAGGCCGAACACTGAAGCTTTCTTT.

This clonotype was counted many times. The CDR3 loop is CASSLQGAEAFF. Written as DNA, the CDR3 is TGTGCCAGCAGTCTACAAGGCGCTGAAGCTTTCTTT. This chain links TRBV7-2 with TRBJ1-1, with unresolved D. Germline CDR1 is SGHTA and CDR2 is FQGNSA. This CDR3 has 12 amino acids. Trimming took 6 bases from V and 6 from J, leaving 11 bases between them.